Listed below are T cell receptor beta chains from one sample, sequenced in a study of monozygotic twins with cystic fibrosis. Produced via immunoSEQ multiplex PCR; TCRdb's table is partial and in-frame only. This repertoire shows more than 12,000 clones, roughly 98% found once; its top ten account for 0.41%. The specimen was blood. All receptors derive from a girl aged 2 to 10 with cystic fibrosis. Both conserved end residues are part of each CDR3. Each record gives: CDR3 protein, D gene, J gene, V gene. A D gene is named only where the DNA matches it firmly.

CDR3 protein: CASRIGGINTEAFF
D gene: .
J gene: TRBJ1-1
V gene: TRBV6-1

CDR3 protein: CASKGRAEATDTQYF
D gene: .
J gene: TRBJ2-3
V gene: TRBV2

CDR3 protein: CASSYDGRRTEAFF
D gene: .
J gene: TRBJ1-1
V gene: TRBV6-6

CDR3 protein: CASSPNSGGQEKLFF
D gene: TRBD1
J gene: TRBJ1-4
V gene: TRBV18

CDR3 protein: CASSPRTSGRAGGSYEQYF
D gene: TRBD2
J gene: TRBJ2-7
V gene: TRBV18

CDR3 protein: CASSLGDRDYTEQFF
D gene: .
J gene: TRBJ2-1
V gene: TRBV11-2

CDR3 protein: CASSLRHFGTEAFF
D gene: .
J gene: TRBJ1-1
V gene: TRBV28

CDR3 protein: CASRRQRHTGDSGNTIYF
D gene: TRBD1
J gene: TRBJ1-3
V gene: TRBV28

CDR3 protein: CATSRGSGASTDTQYF
D gene: TRBD2
J gene: TRBJ2-3
V gene: TRBV15

CDR3 protein: CASSFRTGSYEQYF
D gene: TRBD1
J gene: TRBJ2-7
V gene: TRBV28

CDR3 protein: CASSLGRLSGNTIYF
D gene: .
J gene: TRBJ1-3
V gene: TRBV5-6

CDR3 protein: CASSKEGPDRGDSTEAFF
D gene: .
J gene: TRBJ1-1
V gene: TRBV21-1

CDR3 protein: CSPSEGYTF
D gene: .
J gene: TRBJ1-2
V gene: TRBV29-1

CDR3 protein: CASSLDGGGSGEKLFF
D gene: .
J gene: TRBJ1-4
V gene: TRBV4-1

CDR3 protein: CASSWGGLNTEAFF
D gene: .
J gene: TRBJ1-1
V gene: TRBV6-6

CDR3 protein: CASSVTGIISTQYF
D gene: .
J gene: TRBJ2-3
V gene: TRBV6-5

CDR3 protein: CASSESGRNNEQFF
D gene: .
J gene: TRBJ2-1
V gene: TRBV10-1

CDR3 protein: CASSSWTGVGEKLFF
D gene: TRBD1
J gene: TRBJ1-4
V gene: TRBV5-1

CDR3 protein: CASSLGGGRVYEQYF
D gene: TRBD2
J gene: TRBJ2-7
V gene: TRBV7-8

CDR3 protein: CASSQDLAGDSYEQYF
D gene: TRBD2
J gene: TRBJ2-7
V gene: TRBV4-1

CDR3 protein: CAWSGGGSQPQHF
D gene: .
J gene: TRBJ1-5
V gene: TRBV30

CDR3 protein: CASTLQTGIRETQYF
D gene: .
J gene: TRBJ2-5
V gene: TRBV2

CDR3 protein: CASSTRGTSQETQYF
D gene: .
J gene: TRBJ2-5
V gene: TRBV23-1

CDR3 protein: CASSRGVGTEAFF
D gene: .
J gene: TRBJ1-1
V gene: TRBV4-2

CDR3 protein: CASYSHNEKLFF
D gene: .
J gene: TRBJ1-4
V gene: TRBV30

CDR3 protein: CASSTGTGDEQYF
D gene: TRBD1
J gene: TRBJ2-7
V gene: TRBV19

CDR3 protein: CASSQGALYEQYF
D gene: .
J gene: TRBJ2-7
V gene: TRBV4-2

CDR3 protein: CASSSTQKPYEQYF
D gene: .
J gene: TRBJ2-7
V gene: TRBV19

CDR3 protein: CASCPVPAANEKLFF
D gene: .
J gene: TRBJ1-4
V gene: TRBV6-1

CDR3 protein: CASSQGVPPREDTEAFF
D gene: .
J gene: TRBJ1-1
V gene: TRBV5-1

CDR3 protein: CASSGSGQNFRNQPQHF
D gene: TRBD1
J gene: TRBJ1-5
V gene: TRBV2

CDR3 protein: CASSISGQGSYEQYF
D gene: TRBD1
J gene: TRBJ2-7
V gene: TRBV18

CDR3 protein: CASSLGSGMGATNEKLFF
D gene: .
J gene: TRBJ1-4
V gene: TRBV7-2

CDR3 protein: CASSLSRAGNLYEQYF
D gene: .
J gene: TRBJ2-7
V gene: TRBV28

CDR3 protein: CASSLRDNYGYTF
D gene: .
J gene: TRBJ1-2
V gene: TRBV28

CDR3 protein: CASSLRGGLGGANVLTF
D gene: TRBD2
J gene: TRBJ2-6
V gene: TRBV27

CDR3 protein: CASVENTEAFF
D gene: .
J gene: TRBJ1-1
V gene: TRBV25-1

CDR3 protein: CASSYSFDSYGYTF
D gene: .
J gene: TRBJ1-2
V gene: TRBV6-5

CDR3 protein: CASSFQGPDRLYEQYF
D gene: .
J gene: TRBJ2-7
V gene: TRBV27

CDR3 protein: CASSVRQGGTEQYF
D gene: TRBD1
J gene: TRBJ2-7
V gene: TRBV7-2

CDR3 protein: CASSFGLPYNEQFF
D gene: .
J gene: TRBJ2-1
V gene: TRBV7-9

CDR3 protein: CASSLEGGETQYF
D gene: .
J gene: TRBJ2-5
V gene: TRBV28

CDR3 protein: CASSIKRRAGELFF
D gene: .
J gene: TRBJ2-2
V gene: TRBV19

CDR3 protein: CASSRDRGRGETQYF
D gene: TRBD1
J gene: TRBJ2-5
V gene: TRBV7-7

CDR3 protein: CASLRDRGQPQHF
D gene: TRBD1
J gene: TRBJ1-5
V gene: TRBV19

CDR3 protein: CASNTATGAQPQHF
D gene: TRBD1
J gene: TRBJ1-5
V gene: TRBV28

CDR3 protein: CACLRGSTQFF
D gene: TRBD2
J gene: TRBJ2-1
V gene: TRBV30

CDR3 protein: CASSPEGDSQETQYF
D gene: .
J gene: TRBJ2-5
V gene: TRBV4-1

CDR3 protein: CASSLDRETQYF
D gene: .
J gene: TRBJ2-5
V gene: TRBV5-4

CDR3 protein: CASSQVDRDYEQYF
D gene: TRBD1
J gene: TRBJ2-7
V gene: TRBV4-1

CDR3 protein: CASSLAGVSYNSPLHF
D gene: .
J gene: TRBJ1-6
V gene: TRBV5-1

CDR3 protein: CASTYPGQGSYTF
D gene: TRBD1
J gene: TRBJ1-2
V gene: TRBV7-9

CDR3 protein: CASSRVISGELFF
D gene: .
J gene: TRBJ2-2
V gene: TRBV7-2

CDR3 protein: CASSFGLAIYNEQFF
D gene: .
J gene: TRBJ2-1
V gene: TRBV5-1

CDR3 protein: CASPNGRRGTRRNQPQHF
D gene: .
J gene: TRBJ1-5
V gene: TRBV5-6